The 14 T cell receptor beta chains reported below all come from one sample, sequenced in a study of T-cell memory formation after mild COVID-19. TCRdb used MiXCR to reprocess the 5' RACE reads, holding one entry per CDR3 protein. The sample records around 510,000 distinct CDR3 sequences, less than 25% being singletons. What was sequenced was PBMCs or a T cell subset sorted from them (not recorded which). All receptors derive from an adult woman who had mild COVID-19 (a few samples of this study predate the infection). Cell type and time point are not known.

This clonotype was detected only a few times. J is TRBJ2-2 and V is TRBV25-1; D not resolved. V dropped 6 bases and J dropped 4 bases, with 6 bases sitting between them. CDR1 is MGHDK and CDR2 is SYGVNS in the germline V gene. The CDR3 length is 12 residues. The CDR3 spells CASRRPTGELFF. In DNA, the CDR3 is TGTGCCAGCAGAAGACCCACCGGGGAGCTGTTTTTT.

The chain carries TRBV12-3 or TRBV12-4 and TRBJ1-2, with D uncertain. The V end lost 5 bases, the J end lost 12 bases, and 13 bases lay between the germline ends. The CDR3 spans 11 residues. For the CDR3, the DNA is TGTGCCAGCAGTCCTCGGCCCCCGCACACCTTC. It is translated as CASSPRPPHTF.

This clonotype was seen a few times. The rearrangement links TRBV9 to TRBJ1-6; perhaps TRBD1 as D (6 bases). The CDR3 contains 18 residues. Deletions cut 3 bases from V and 8 bases from J, with 24 bases between. Germline-derived CDR1 and CDR2 are SGDLS and YYNGEE. The CDR3 reads CASSDPRGGRPNDSPLHF. Here the CDR3 DNA reads TGTGCCAGCAGCGACCCGCGCGGGGGCAGGCCGAATGATTCACCCCTCCACTTT.

This clonotype was picked up a small number of times. The chain combines TRBV12-3 or TRBV12-4 with TRBJ2-1; the match to TRBD1 covers 7 bases. J lost 1 base, V lost 6 bases, and 9 bases had no gene match. The CDR3 sequence is 16 residues long. CDR3 bases: TGTGCCAGCAGCCATCGGACAGGTGGGTCCTACAATGAGCAGTTCTTC. Translating gives CASSHRTGGSYNEQFF.

This sequence joins TRBV6-1 and TRBJ1-2; no definite D call. Looked up from germline, CDR1 is MNHNS and CDR2 is SASEGT. CDR3 size: 14 residues. V shed 2 bases and J shed 8 bases, with 15 bases lying between them. The CDR3 sequence: CASSEFGPTIGYTF. The CDR3, as DNA: TGTGCCAGCAGTGAATTTGGACCAACTATAGGCTACACCTTC.

A note on this clonotype: The junction differs from germline at one of its ends, possibly a read error. The chain recombines TRBV7-7 with TRBJ2-1; 10 positions match TRBD1. This CDR3 has 16 residues. Per the germline V gene, CDR1 is SSHAT and CDR2 is FNYEAQ (reference sequence). As DNA, the CDR3 is TGTGCTAGCAGCTTAGCGACAGGGGGCTTAATGAGTGAGCAGTTCTTC. Translation: CASSLATGGLMSEQFF.

The table lists this clonotype with a few counts. The genes are TRBV29-1 and TRBJ1-2; D perhaps matches TRBD1 (6 bases). The CDR3 contains 13 residues. Germline V CDR1 and CDR2: SQVTM, ANQGSEA. V was pared by 6 bases and J by 5 bases, with 16 bases between. The CDR3: CSVGDIKGYGYTF. CDR3 DNA sequence: TGCAGCGTGGGGGACATAAAAGGGTATGGCTACACCTTC.

A few counts support this clonotype. The rearrangement joins TRBV5-1 to TRBJ2-1; tentatively, D is TRBD1 or TRBD2 (5 bases each). The germline gives CDR1 SGHRS, CDR2 YFSETQ. The CDR3 is made up of 14 amino acids. V was cut by 0 bases and J by 10 bases, with 14 bases left in between. CDR3 protein: CASSLAAGTYEQFF. The CDR3 region has the DNA TGCGCCAGCAGCTTGGCCGCCGGGACCTACGAGCAGTTCTTC. The full variable domain, in which reference TRBV5-1 and TRBJ2-1 provide the parts outside the CDR3, is KAGVTQTPRYLIKTRGQQVTLSCSPISGHRSVSWYQQTPGQGLQFLFEYFSETQRNKGNFPGRFSGRQFSNSRSEMNVSTLELGDSALYLCASSLAAGTYEQFFGPGTRLTVL.

The CDR3 region is CASSPPGSTDTQYF. For the CDR3, the DNA is TGTGCCAGCAGCCCGCCGGGAAGCACAGATACGCAGTATTTT. The chain has TRBV12-3 or TRBV12-4 and TRBJ2-3; a weak D match, TRBD2 (5 bases). The CDR3 extends over 14 amino acids. V lost 6 bases and J 0 bases, leaving 10 bases between the germline ends.

This clonotype was counted ten times or more. The chain employs TRBV7-6 and TRBJ2-7; D might be TRBD1 or TRBD2, each matching 6 bases. Trimming removed 1 base from V and 3 bases from J, with 10 bases in between. Germline V gives CDR1 SGHVS, CDR2 FNYEAQ. This CDR3 has 14 amino acids. The CDR3 protein is CASSLEGGLYEQYF. The DNA for the CDR3 is TGTGCCAGCAGCTTAGAAGGGGGACTCTACGAGCAGTACTTC.

This clonotype was seen a handful of times. CDR3 amino acids: CASSFGQGADTQYF. CDR3 DNA sequence: TGTGCCAGCAGCTTCGGACAGGGGGCAGATACGCAGTATTTT. The chain couples TRBV7-9 to TRBJ2-3; 10 bases agree with TRBD1. This CDR3 has 14 amino acids. CDR1 is SEHNR, CDR2 FQNEAQ, per germline (reference sequence). The V gene end was trimmed by 3 bases and the J gene end by 4 bases; junction bases not matched to a gene: 1.

The chain is built from TRBV7-2 and TRBJ2-3; D call uncertain. V gave up 1 base and J gave up 3 bases, with 14 bases separating them. CDR3 size: 16 residues. The germline CDR1 and CDR2 sequences are SGHTA and FQGNSA. The DNA of the CDR3 is TGTGCCAGCAGCTTAGAGCGCTACGACCGTACAGATACGCAGTATTTT. It yields the protein CASSLERYDRTDTQYF.

This clonotype came up a few times. The rearrangement links TRBV15 to TRBJ1-5; D uncertain. V lost 0 bases, J lost 5 bases, and 14 bases lay in between. Germline lookup yields CDR1 LNHNV and CDR2 YYDKDF (reference sequence). The CDR3 is made up of 16 amino acids. This chain's CDR3 is CATSRDFGNRHQPQHF. The DNA for the CDR3 is TGTGCCACCAGCAGAGATTTTGGGAATAGGCATCAGCCCCAGCATTTT.

This rearrangement joins TRBV7-9 to TRBJ1-3; the match to TRBD1 covers 8 bases. CDR3 length: 16 residues. The germline V gene encodes CDR1 SEHNR and CDR2 FQNEAQ (reference sequence). The ends lost 5 bases at V and 3 bases at J; junction bases unmatched: 9. CDR3 protein: CASSQTSDRGGNTIYF. The CDR3 nucleotides read TGTGCCAGCAGCCAGACAAGCGACAGGGGTGGAAACACCATATATTTT.